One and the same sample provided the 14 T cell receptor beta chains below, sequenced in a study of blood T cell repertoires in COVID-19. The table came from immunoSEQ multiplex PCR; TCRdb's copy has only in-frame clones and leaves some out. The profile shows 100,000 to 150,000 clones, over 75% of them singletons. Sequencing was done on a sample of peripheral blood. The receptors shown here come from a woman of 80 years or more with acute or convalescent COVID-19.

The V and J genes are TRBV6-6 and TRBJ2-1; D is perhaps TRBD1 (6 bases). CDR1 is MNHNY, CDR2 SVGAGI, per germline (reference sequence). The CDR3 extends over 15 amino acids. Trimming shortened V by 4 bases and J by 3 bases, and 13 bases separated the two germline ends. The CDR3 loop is CASSWEQGLYNEQFF. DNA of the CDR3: TGTGCCAGCAGTTGGGAACAGGGCCTCTACAATGAGCAGTTCTTC.

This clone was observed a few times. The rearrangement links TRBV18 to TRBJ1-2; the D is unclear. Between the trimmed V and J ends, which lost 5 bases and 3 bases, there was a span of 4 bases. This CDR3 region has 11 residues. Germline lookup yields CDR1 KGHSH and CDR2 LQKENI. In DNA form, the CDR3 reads TGTGCCAGCTCAACAGACTATGGCTACACCTTC. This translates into CASSTDYGYTF.

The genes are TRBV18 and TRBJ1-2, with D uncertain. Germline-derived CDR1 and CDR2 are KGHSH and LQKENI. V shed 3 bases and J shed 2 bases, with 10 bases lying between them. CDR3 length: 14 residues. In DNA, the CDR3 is TGTGCCAGCTCACCTTCTACAGTGAACTATGGCTACACCTTC. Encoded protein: CASSPSTVNYGYTF.

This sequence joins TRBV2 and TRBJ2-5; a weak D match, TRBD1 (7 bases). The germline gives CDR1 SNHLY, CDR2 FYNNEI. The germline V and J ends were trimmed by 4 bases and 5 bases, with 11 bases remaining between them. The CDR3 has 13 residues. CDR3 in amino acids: CASSGTGGETQYF. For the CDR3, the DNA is TGTGCCAGCAGTGGGACAGGAGGGGAGACCCAGTACTTC.

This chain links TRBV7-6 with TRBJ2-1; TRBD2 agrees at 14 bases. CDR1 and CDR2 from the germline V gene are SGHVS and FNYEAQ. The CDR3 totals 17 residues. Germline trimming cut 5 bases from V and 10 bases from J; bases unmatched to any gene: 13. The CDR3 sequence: CASSPIGGTSGGREQFF. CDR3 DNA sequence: TGTGCCAGCAGCCCGATAGGGGGGACTAGCGGGGGTCGGGAGCAGTTCTTC.

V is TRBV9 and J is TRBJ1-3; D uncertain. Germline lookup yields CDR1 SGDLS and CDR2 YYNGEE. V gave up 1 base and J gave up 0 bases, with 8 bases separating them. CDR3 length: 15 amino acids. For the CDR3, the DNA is TGTGCCAGCAGCGTACGCGGATTCTCTGGAAACACCATATATTTT. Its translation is CASSVRGFSGNTIYF. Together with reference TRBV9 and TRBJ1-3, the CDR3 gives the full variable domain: DSGVTQTPKHLITATGQRVTLRCSPRSGDLSVYWYQQSLDQGLQFLIQYYNGEERAKGNILERFSAQQFPDLHSELNLSSLELGDSALYFCASSVRGFSGNTIYFGEGSWLTVV.

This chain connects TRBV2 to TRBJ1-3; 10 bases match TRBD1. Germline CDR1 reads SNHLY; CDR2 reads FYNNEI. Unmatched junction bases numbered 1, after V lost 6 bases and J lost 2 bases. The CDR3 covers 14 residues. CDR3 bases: TGTGCCAGCAGAGGACAGGGGGCTGGAAACACCATATATTTT. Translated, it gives CASRGQGAGNTIYF. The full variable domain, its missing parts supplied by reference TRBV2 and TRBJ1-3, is EPEVTQTPSHQVTQMGQEVILRCVPISNHLYFYWYRQILGQKVEFLVSFYNNEISEKSEIFDDQFSVERPDGSNFTLKIRSTKLEDSAMYFCASRGQGAGNTIYFGEGSWLTVV.

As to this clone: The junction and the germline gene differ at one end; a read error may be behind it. CDR3 DNA sequence: TGTGCCAGCAGCAAACAGCAGAACACCAGGGAGCTGTTTTTT. The encoded protein is CASSKQQNTRELFF. The chain has TRBV11-2 and TRBJ2-2; D remains unclear. CDR1 SGHAT and CDR2 FQNNGV come from the germline V gene. The length of the CDR3 is 14 residues.

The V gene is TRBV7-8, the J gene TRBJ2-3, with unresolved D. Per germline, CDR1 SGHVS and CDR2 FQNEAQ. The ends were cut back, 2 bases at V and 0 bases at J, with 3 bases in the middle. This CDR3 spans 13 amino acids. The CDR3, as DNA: TGTGCCAGCAGCTTACTAAGCACAGATACGCAGTATTTT. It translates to CASSLLSTDTQYF.

The CDR3 sequence: CASSGKENSGLYF. The CDR3 DNA reads as TGTGCCAGCAGCGGGAAGGAGAATAGCGGATTATATTTT. The rearrangement uses TRBV9 and TRBJ1-3; D not resolved. Germline V gene sequence: CDR1 SGDLS, CDR2 YYNGEE. CDR3 length: 13 amino acids. V lost 3 bases and J lost 14, with 18 bases in between.

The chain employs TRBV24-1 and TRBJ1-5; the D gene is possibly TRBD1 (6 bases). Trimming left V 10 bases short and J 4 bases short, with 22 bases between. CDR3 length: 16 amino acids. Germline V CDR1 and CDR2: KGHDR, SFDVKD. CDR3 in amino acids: CATDQRTALRNQPQHF. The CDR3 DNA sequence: TGTGCCACGGATCAGAGGACAGCTTTACGGAATCAGCCCCAGCATTTT.

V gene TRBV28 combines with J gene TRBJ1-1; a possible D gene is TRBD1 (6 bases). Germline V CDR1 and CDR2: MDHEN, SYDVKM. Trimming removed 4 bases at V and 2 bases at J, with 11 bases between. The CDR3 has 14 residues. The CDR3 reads CASSSSGTNTEAFF. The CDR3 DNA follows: TGTGCCAGCAGTTCCTCGGGGACAAACACTGAAGCTTTCTTT.

The CDR3 protein is CASSYGGYNEQFF. The CDR3 nucleotides read TGTGCCAGCAGTTACGGGGGGTACAATGAGCAGTTCTTC. V gene TRBV6-5 combines with J gene TRBJ2-1, with D maybe TRBD2 (6 bases). Trimming stripped 2 bases from V and 4 bases from J, with 6 bases between. The CDR3 extends over 13 amino acids. Germline-derived CDR1 and CDR2 are MNHEY and SVGAGI.

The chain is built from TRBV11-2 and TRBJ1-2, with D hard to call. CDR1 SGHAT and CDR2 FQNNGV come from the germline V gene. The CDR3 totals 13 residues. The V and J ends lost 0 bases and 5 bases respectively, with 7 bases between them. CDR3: CASSLDSGYGYTF. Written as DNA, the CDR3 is TGTGCCAGCAGCTTAGATTCCGGTTATGGCTACACCTTC.